This TCR beta chain was obtained from a study of human T cells and chemical hapten exposure. Study overall: Each patient's scalp received weekly diphenylcyclopropenone throughout the approximately 25-week study. Overall study findings and caveats: The count of PT1 expanded TCRs correlated positively with patch test score.

This clonotype was seen at least ten times. The antigen is unknown. Time point: patch test 3, about 24 weeks after DPC sensitization. Described treatment: therapeutic diphenylcyclopropenone sensitization with weekly scalp DPC. Extraction of total RNA was performed on unfractionated whole blood. Patches went on only after blood had been drawn each time. For the library, individual cDNA molecules each received unique molecular identifiers. TCRdb reprocessed the RACE reads with MiXCR, giving one entry per CDR3 protein. The repertoire holds 38,000 or so distinct CDR3 sequences, with 9.5% as singletons. There are 11 residues in the CDR3. Per the germline V gene, CDR1 is SQVTM and CDR2 is ANQGSEA. The germline V and J ends were trimmed by 6 bases and 4 bases, with 8 bases remaining between them.

Sequencing was performed on whole blood, taken in connection with sensitization to the hapten diphenylcyclopropenone (DPC). The rearrangement joins TRBV29-1 to TRBJ2-3; no firm D call. The sequence came from a man between 45 and 60 years old with alopecia areata. Some clones in this sample may be carry-over from other donors' samples. The chain's CDR3 is CSVILADTQYF. As DNA, the CDR3 is TGCAGCGTGATATTAGCAGATACGCAGTATTTT.